This entry is about one TCR beta chain. Antigen: not known. This sample is drawn from a study of cytomegalovirus exposure and HLA in healthy donors. The primer mix had 60 Vbeta and 13 Jbeta primers. The assay was immunoSEQ multiplex PCR, and TCRdb's table has in-frame clones only and misses some. The sample totals roughly 43,000 clones; its top ten clones hold about 1.1%. The study's findings and limits: Researchers counted over 150 TCR beta chains as cytomegalovirus-associated. There were some public TCRs occurring in many donors, but most TCR sequences were rare. Later, an analysis showed that TCR beta chains associated with HLA were more clonally expanded than others that were equally common. Confirmation was obtained in vitro that a few CMV-associated chains are specific for CMV antigens.

The CDR3 loop spans 16 amino acids. Germline V gene sequence: CDR1 SGHTA, CDR2 FQGNSA. V lost 4 bases and J lost 3, with 15 bases in between. Sequenced: PBMCs. V and J are TRBV7-2 and TRBJ2-2, with D perhaps TRBD2 (6 bases). The origin of this receptor is a woman aged 40-49 years in good health and CMV-seronegative. Here the CDR3 reads CASSSLGGAYTGELFF. CDR3 DNA: TGTGCCAGCAGCTCCCTGGGCGGGGCCTACACCGGGGAGCTGTTTTTT.